This T cell receptor beta chain was captured in a study of OX40 agonist ivuxolimab in advanced cancers. Overall study findings and caveats: Low normalized T-cell clonal expansion was also seen in some nonresponders.

Looked up from germline, CDR1 is SGHTA and CDR2 is FQGTGA. V dropped 6 bases and J dropped 5 bases, with 14 bases sitting between them. CDR3 length: 14 amino acids. This clone was recorded only once. Its antigen is not known. This table comes from immunoSEQ multiplex PCR, and its TCRdb copy is limited to in-frame clones, with some not included. The sample contains under 20,000 clones, less than 95% of which appear only once. This clonotype originated in an adult with an advanced solid tumor such as melanoma, head and neck, liver or kidney cancer. Sample: CD4+ or CD8+ T cells sorted from blood, taken in a trial of the OX40 agonist ivuxolimab. This sequence joins TRBV7-3 and TRBJ2-4; no reliable D call. The CDR3 coding sequence is TGTGCCAGCAGTCTTACTGGATGGGAAAACATTCAGTACTTC. Translation: CASSLTGWENIQYF.